The clone carrying this T cell receptor beta chain has a count of ten or more. Its antigen is not known. This sample was included in a study of early T cells in non-severe SARS-CoV-2 infection. Study summary: From unsorted whole blood, bulk RNA was sequenced, and the chains remained unpaired. Study-level findings and limits: VDJdb-based matching was biased toward anti-spike CD8 responses and missed private and CD4 specificities.

Unique molecular identifiers (one per individual cDNA molecule) were attached. TCRdb processed the 5' RACE reads anew with MiXCR; each CDR3 protein has one entry. This sample has 55,000 or so distinct CDR3 sequences, with around 7% found just once. In germline, CDR1 is SSHAT, CDR2 FNYEAQ (reference sequence). V was pared by 5 bases and J by 1 base, with 8 bases between. This CDR3 has 13 residues. The receptor was derived from an adult who was a healthcare worker with PCR-confirmed SARS-CoV-2 infection or an uninfected control (not recorded which). The chain couples TRBV7-7 to TRBJ1-1; weak D call: TRBD1 (5 bases). The source was whole blood, collected at baseline. The CDR3 here is CASSHDRNTEAFF. Written as DNA, the CDR3 is TGTGCCAGCAGCCACGACAGGAACACTGAAGCTTTCTTT. The full variable domain, rest sourced from reference TRBV7-7 and TRBJ1-1, is GAGVSQSPRYKVTKRGQDVTLRCDPISSHATLYWYQQALGQGPEFLTYFNYEAQPDKSGLPSDRFSAERPEGSISTLTIQRTEQRDSAMYRCASSHDRNTEAFFGQGTRLTVV.